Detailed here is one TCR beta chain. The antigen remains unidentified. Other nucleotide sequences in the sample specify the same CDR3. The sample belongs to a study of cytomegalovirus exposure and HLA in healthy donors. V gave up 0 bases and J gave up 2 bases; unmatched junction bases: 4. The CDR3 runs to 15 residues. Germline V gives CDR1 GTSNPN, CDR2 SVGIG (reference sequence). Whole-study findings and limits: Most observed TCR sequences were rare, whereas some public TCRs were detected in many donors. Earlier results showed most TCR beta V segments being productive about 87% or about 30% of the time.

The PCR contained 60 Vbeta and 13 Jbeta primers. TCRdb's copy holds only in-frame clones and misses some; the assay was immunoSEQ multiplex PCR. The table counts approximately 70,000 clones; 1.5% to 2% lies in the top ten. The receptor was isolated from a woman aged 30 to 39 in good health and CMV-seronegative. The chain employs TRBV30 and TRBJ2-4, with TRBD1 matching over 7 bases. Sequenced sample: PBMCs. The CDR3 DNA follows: TGTGCCTGGAGTGTAGGGGGCCAATCCAAAAACATTCAGTACTTC. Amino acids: CAWSVGGQSKNIQYF.